This is a list of T cell receptor beta chains from one sample in a study of blood T cell repertoires in COVID-19. Sequencing used immunoSEQ multiplex PCR; TCRdb keeps in-frame clones, though not all of them. The sample contains a few hundred thousand clones, about 90% of which appear only once. What was sequenced was peripheral blood. The origin of the receptors is a woman aged 25-40 years with COVID-19, enrolled during active disease. Each CDR3 is given with its conserved first and last residue. The order of the fields is V gene, J gene, D gene, clone size, CDR3 DNA, CDR3 protein. The D gene is left open where the match is weak. The size of a clone is reported for some rows only, either as once, few or many, or as a class for expanded clones.

>TRBV30|TRBJ2-2|TRBD1|NA
TGTGCCTGGAGTTGGACAGGGCGCACCGGGGAGCTGTTTTTT
CAWSWTGRTGELFF
>TRBV7-9|TRBJ1-4|NA|NA
TGTGCCAGCAGTTCCGACACTGAATACGAAAAACTGTTTTTT
CASSSDTEYEKLFF
>TRBV2|TRBJ1-1|TRBD1|NA
TGTGCCAGCAGTGAAGCTCAAGACAGGGTGTTGAACACTGAAGCTTTCTTT
CASSEAQDRVLNTEAFF
>TRBV29-1|TRBJ1-2|NA|NA
TGCAGCGTTGTCCTCCCAGGGAAGGACTATGGCTACACCTTC
CSVVLPGKDYGYTF
>TRBV6-5|TRBJ2-7|TRBD1|NA
TGTGCCAGCAGTTCCCCGCCAGGGGGTATGAACGAGCAGTACTTC
CASSSPPGGMNEQYF
>TRBV6-5|TRBJ1-6|TRBD1|NA
TGTGCCAGCAGTTCCCTAGGGGGCAAAAATAATTCACCCCTCCACTTT
CASSSLGGKNNSPLHF
>TRBV19|TRBJ2-1|NA|NA
TGTGCCAGTAGTATCCGAGGGGGTATCAATGAGCAGTTCTTC
CASSIRGGINEQFF
>TRBV19|TRBJ1-1|NA|NA
TGTGCCAGTAGTATAGTAGGCCAGGCGAACACTGAAGCTTTCTTT
CASSIVGQANTEAFF
>TRBV19|TRBJ2-1|TRBD2|NA
TGTGCCAGTAGTCAGACTAGCGGGGGGGCCTTTGGACATGAGCAGTTCTTC
CASSQTSGGAFGHEQFF
>TRBV6-5|TRBJ2-2|TRBD1|NA
TGTGCCAGCGCCCGAACAGGGGGTCGAACCGGGGAGCTGTTTTTT
CASARTGGRTGELFF
>TRBV21-1|TRBJ1-2|NA|NA
TGTGCCACCGATACAGGGGGCACTCCACTAGATATTTGTACTCTTGCTGGCTACACCTTC
CATDTGGTPLDICTLAGYTF
>TRBV7-6|TRBJ2-7|NA|NA
TGTGCCAGCAGCTTAGGCGGCGGGGCCTCCTACGAGCAGTACTTC
CASSLGGGASYEQYF
>TRBV12-5|TRBJ2-5|TRBD2|NA
TGTGCTAGTGGAATAGCGGGGGAGGGGGAGACCCAGTACTTC
CASGIAGEGETQYF
>TRBV19|TRBJ1-5|NA|NA
TGTGCCAGTAGTATTGGGCAGATACAGCCCCAGCATTTT
CASSIGQIQPQHF
>TRBV2|TRBJ2-2|NA|NA
TGTGCCGGGCGACGAGAGAACACCGGGGAGCTGTTTTTT
CAGRRENTGELFF
>TRBV7-8|TRBJ1-5|TRBD1|NA
TGTGCCAGCAGCTGGGTCGGCAGGGGGGATAGCAATCAGCCCCAGCATTTT
CASSWVGRGDSNQPQHF
>TRBV18|TRBJ1-2|TRBD1|NA
TGTGCCAGCTCACCTATGACAGGGATCTATGGCTACACCTTC
CASSPMTGIYGYTF
>TRBV29-1|TRBJ1-1|TRBD1|few
TGCAGCGGAACAGGGGGCTCGAACACTGAAGCTTTCTTT
CSGTGGSNTEAFF
>TRBV29-1|TRBJ1-2|TRBD1|NA
TGCAGCGTTGAATACAGGGGTGGCTACACCTTC
CSVEYRGGYTF
>TRBV6-5|TRBJ1-1|NA|NA
TGTGCCAGCAGTTGGCACCTCGGCGGGACTGAAGCTTTCTTT
CASSWHLGGTEAFF
>TRBV6-5|TRBJ1-4|TRBD1|NA
TGTGCCAGCAGTCGCCAGACAGGGGGCGTTGAAAAACTGTTTTTT
CASSRQTGGVEKLFF
>TRBV5-8|TRBJ1-4|NA|NA
TGTGCCAGCAGCTTGGGTGTGGAGCATAAACTGTTTTTT
CASSLGVEHKLFF
>TRBV14|TRBJ1-3|NA|NA
TGTGCCAGCAGCACCGGGTTAGACTCTGGAAACACCATATATTTT
CASSTGLDSGNTIYF
>TRBV3-1/TRBV3-2|TRBJ2-3|NA|NA
TGTGCCAGCAGCCAAGCCAGAGGAGGGTTTGGGTTT
CASSQARGGFGF
>TRBV9|TRBJ1-2|TRBD1|NA
TGTGCCAGCACCCCCAGTGGGACAGCTAACTATGGCTACACCTTC
CASTPSGTANYGYTF
>TRBV4-2|TRBJ2-4|TRBD2|NA
TGTGCCAGCAGCCAAGACATGCGGGGGGGCAAAAACATTCAGTACTTC
CASSQDMRGGKNIQYF
>TRBV6-1|TRBJ2-7|NA|NA
TGTGCCAGCAGTGATCTAGCGAAACTCTACGAGCAGTACTTC
CASSDLAKLYEQYF
>TRBV9|TRBJ1-1|TRBD1|NA
TGTGCCAGCAGCGGACAGGGGGTCGCGAACACTGAAGCTTTCTTT
CASSGQGVANTEAFF
>TRBV28|TRBJ1-2|NA|once
TGTGCCAGCAGCCGGGGGTGGACGTCTTTGAGCTATGGCTACACCTTC
CASSRGWTSLSYGYTF
>TRBV12-3/TRBV12-4|TRBJ1-1|NA|NA
TGTGCCAGCAGTTTATCCAGGGTTGGAGCTTTCTTT
CASSLSRVGAFF
>TRBV12-3/TRBV12-4|TRBJ2-3|NA|NA
TGTGCCAGCACTAACAGAATATGGCAGTATTTT
CASTNRIWQYF
>TRBV2|TRBJ2-7|NA|NA
TGTGCCAGCCGGGGGGACAACTCCTACGAGCAGTACTTC
CASRGDNSYEQYF
>TRBV7-9|TRBJ1-1|TRBD1|NA
TGTGCCAGCACCGAGCAGACAGGGTGGGCCACTGAAGCTTTCTTT
CASTEQTGWATEAFF
>TRBV4-1|TRBJ2-2|NA|NA
TGCGCCAGCAGCCAAGGCCCTAGGACCGGGGAGCTGTTTTTT
CASSQGPRTGELFF
>TRBV28|TRBJ1-5|NA|NA
TGTGCCAGCAGTTTATATCCGAATCAGCCCCAGCATTTT
CASSLYPNQPQHF
>TRBV5-1|TRBJ1-1|TRBD1|NA
TGCGCCAGCAGCGTCGGGACAGAAGAAGCTTTCTTT
CASSVGTEEAFF
>TRBV3-1/TRBV3-2|TRBJ1-6|TRBD1|NA
TGTGCCAGCAGCGTGCAGACAGGGGATTCACCCCTCCACTTT
CASSVQTGDSPLHF
>TRBV7-9|TRBJ1-3|NA|NA
TGTGCCAGCAGCTTAGGCCGGTCCTCTGGAAACACCATATATTTT
CASSLGRSSGNTIYF
>TRBV28|TRBJ1-1|TRBD1|NA
TGTGCCAGCAGTTTAAGGTCAGGGGGATCCACTGAAGCTTTCTTT
CASSLRSGGSTEAFF
>TRBV7-9|TRBJ2-1|NA|NA
TGTGCCAGCAGCAATAGACCGACTAGTCGCGGTGAGCAGTTCTTC
CASSNRPTSRGEQFF
>TRBV19|TRBJ2-2|NA|NA
TGTGCCAGTAGTATCGGGGGCACCGGGGAGCTGTTTTTT
CASSIGGTGELFF
>TRBV4-1|TRBJ2-2|TRBD1|NA
TGCGCCAGCAGCCAAGATGACAGGGGAAGCACCGGGGAGCTGTTTTTT
CASSQDDRGSTGELFF
>TRBV7-8|TRBJ2-5|TRBD2|NA
TGTGCCAGCAGCTTAGGGGCTAGCGGGGGGCCTCGGGAGACCCAGTACTTC
CASSLGASGGPRETQYF
>TRBV7-9|TRBJ2-7|TRBD1|NA
TGTGCCAGCAGCCTGAAGGGACAGGGGTACGAGCAGTACTTC
CASSLKGQGYEQYF
>TRBV7-9|TRBJ1-2|NA|NA
TGTGCCAGCACTCCACTGTCGGGAATTGACTATGGCTACACCTTC
CASTPLSGIDYGYTF
>TRBV28|TRBJ1-5|NA|NA
TGTGCCAGCAGTCCAGGGAATGCAGGCAATCAGCCCCAGCATTTT
CASSPGNAGNQPQHF
>TRBV27|TRBJ2-2|TRBD2|NA
TGTGCCAGCAGTTTACCGATAGCGGGCACGAACACCGGGGAGCTGTTTTTT
CASSLPIAGTNTGELFF